Following are 27 T cell receptor beta chains from one sample sequenced in a study of T cell repertoires in cytomegalovirus infection. TCRdb passed the reads through MiXCR, listing each CDR3 protein once. The profile shows hundreds of thousands of distinct CDR3 sequences, roughly 28% of them singletons. Their antigens are not known. The starting material was cultured PBMCs, obtained from culture after CMV antigen stimulation. These receptors came from a human donor in good health (CMV status not recorded). Some clones in this sample may be carry-over from other donors' samples.

The genes are TRBV12-3 or TRBV12-4 and TRBJ1-2; D not certain. This CDR3 spans 13 amino acids. V lost 2 bases, J lost 6 bases, and 10 bases lay in between. The CDR3 region is CASSLRRIHGYTF. The CDR3 nucleotides read TGTGCCAGCAGTTTAAGGAGGATACATGGCTACACCTTC.

This clonotype was seen a handful of times. The V call is TRBV27, the J call TRBJ1-1; D ambiguous. Germline lookup yields CDR1 MNHEY and CDR2 SMNVEV (reference sequence). The length of the CDR3 is 17 residues. Trimming removed 3 bases from V and 4 bases from J, with 21 bases in between. The CDR3 sequence: CASSLRGIGFQVTEAFF. CDR3 DNA sequence: TGTGCCAGCAGTTTGAGAGGGATAGGATTTCAGGTCACTGAAGCTTTCTTT.

This clonotype has a handful of counts. The V call is TRBV3-1, the J call TRBJ1-1; no clear D gene. V lost 1 base to trimming and J lost 2 bases, with 8 bases between them. Germline V gives CDR1 LGHDT, CDR2 YNNKEL (reference sequence). This CDR3 spans 14 amino acids. The CDR3 sequence is CASSQVAPNTEAFF. Here the CDR3 DNA reads TGTGCCAGCAGCCAAGTCGCTCCCAACACTGAAGCTTTCTTT.

The rearrangement uses TRBV10-3 and TRBJ1-1; a possible D gene is TRBD1 (6 bases). The V and J ends lost 8 bases and 0 bases respectively, with 7 bases between them. The CDR3 is made up of 12 amino acids. Germline CDR1 ENHRY, CDR2 SYGVKD. Written as DNA, the CDR3 is TGTGCCATCGGACAGATGAACACTGAAGCTTTCTTT. Protein sequence: CAIGQMNTEAFF.

The V call is TRBV7-2, the J call TRBJ2-7, with 8 bases lining up with TRBD2. The CDR3 covers 13 residues. The ends lost 8 bases at V and 3 bases at J; junction bases unmatched: 6. The germline gives CDR1 SGHTA, CDR2 FQGNSA. Here the CDR3 reads CASRPGGVYEQYF. CDR3 coding DNA: TGTGCCAGCCGTCCGGGGGGGGTCTACGAGCAGTACTTC.

This clonotype was found a few times. The V gene is TRBV20-1, the J gene TRBJ1-2; 8 bases line up with TRBD1. The CDR3 runs 13 residues. The V gene end was trimmed by 1 base and the J gene end by 6 bases; junction bases not matched to a gene: 4. The germline gives CDR1 DFQATT, CDR2 SNEGSKA (reference sequence). CDR3 DNA sequence: TGCAGTGCTAGAGGCCAACAGGGGGATGGCTACACCTTC. Amino acids: CSARGQQGDGYTF.

The gene calls are TRBV11-2 and TRBJ1-6; D is uncertain. The length of the CDR3 is 16 residues. Trimming removed 0 bases at V and 7 bases at J, with 13 bases between. In germline, CDR1 is SGHAT, CDR2 FQNNGV. CDR3 in amino acids: CASSLEVWLQNSPLHF. CDR3 coding DNA: TGTGCCAGCAGCTTAGAAGTGTGGTTACAGAATTCACCCCTCCACTTT. Filled out from reference TRBV11-2 and TRBJ1-6, the complete variable domain reads EAGVAQSPRYKIIEKRQSVAFWCNPISGHATLYWYQQILGQGPKLLIQFQNNGVVDDSQLPKDRFSAERLKGVDSTLKIQPAKLEDSAVYLCASSLEVWLQNSPLHFGNGTRLTVT.

The genes are TRBV29-1 and TRBJ2-2, with 10 bases matching TRBD2. V trimming: 4 bases; J trimming: 8 bases; junction bases outside the gene matches: 10. The CDR3 has 15 amino acids. CDR1 is SQVTM and CDR2 is ANQGSEA in the germline V gene. The CDR3 sequence: CSVVLAGAVGGELFF. The CDR3 DNA is TGCAGCGTTGTCCTAGCGGGGGCCGTTGGAGGGGAGCTGTTTTTT.

This chain links TRBV6-1 with TRBJ1-1; D call uncertain. V dropped 2 bases and J dropped 1 base, with 8 bases sitting between them. The CDR3 sequence is 14 residues long. Germline CDR1 reads MNHNS; CDR2 reads SASEGT. The CDR3 nucleotides read TGTGCCAGCAGTGAACATGGGTCGAACACTGAAGCTTTCTTT. It translates to CASSEHGSNTEAFF.

J is TRBJ2-5 and V is TRBV7-6; 7 bases map to TRBD1. The germline V gene has CDR1 SGHVS and CDR2 FNYEAQ. This CDR3 contains 16 residues. The ends lost 3 bases at V and 3 bases at J; junction bases unmatched: 10. The CDR3 nucleotides read TGTGCCAGCAGCTTCTCCCCCGGGACAGCTAAAGAGACCCAGTACTTC. It codes for CASSFSPGTAKETQYF.

The chain recombines TRBV7-9 with TRBJ2-3; a possible D gene is TRBD1 (6 bases). Trimming pared 0 bases from V and 4 bases from J, leaving 17 bases between. The CDR3 length is 17 residues. Germline CDR1 reads SEHNR; CDR2 reads FQNEAQ (reference sequence). CDR3: CASSLAFSQGKADTQYF. The DNA of the CDR3 is TGTGCCAGCAGCTTAGCCTTCTCACAGGGAAAGGCAGATACGCAGTATTTT.

The chain links TRBV6-6 to TRBJ2-1; 7 bases map to TRBD1. The germline gives CDR1 MNHNY, CDR2 SVGAGI (reference sequence). This CDR3 contains 16 residues. Losses at the gene ends were 0 bases for V and 8 bases for J; bases not matched to a gene: 10. The CDR3 here is CASSYSGQAMEDEQFF. CDR3 nucleotides: TGTGCCAGCAGTTACTCCGGACAGGCGATGGAGGATGAGCAGTTCTTC.

A word on this clonotype: Since no conserved phenylalanine or tryptophan closes the CDR3, a read error is the likely cause. The V and J genes are TRBV20-1 and TRBJ2-1, with TRBD2 identical over 7 bases. Germline assignment: CDR1 DFQATT and CDR2 SNEGSKA (reference sequence). Trimming took 1 base from V and 9 from J; bases not matched to a gene: 0. CDR3 size: 11 residues. CDR3 sequence reads: CSARGGGEQFY. The CDR3 DNA reads as TGCAGTGCTAGAGGGGGGGGTGAGCAGTTCTAC.

The chain employs TRBV5-1 and TRBJ2-1; TRBD1 agrees at 8 bases. V lost 4 bases, J lost 3 bases, and 15 bases stayed unmatched. The germline CDR1 and CDR2 sequences are SGHRS and YFSETQ. The CDR3 contains 18 residues. The CDR3 spells CASSLSSGQGYLYNEQFF. CDR3 nucleotide sequence: TGCGCCAGCAGCCTTTCTTCCGGACAGGGTTATCTCTACAATGAGCAGTTCTTC.

The V call is TRBV7-2, the J call TRBJ2-1; a possible D gene is TRBD2 (6 bases). The ends were cut back, 0 bases at V and 0 bases at J, with 18 bases in the middle. The CDR3 runs 19 residues. Germline CDR1 and CDR2: SGHTA and FQGNSA. In nucleotides, the CDR3 is TGTGCCAGCAGCTTAGCGCGCGGGAACAGGCATAGCTCCTACAATGAGCAGTTCTTC. Its translation: CASSLARGNRHSSYNEQFF.

This clonotype was seen more than once but under ten times. The chain recombines TRBV19 with TRBJ1-1, with a tentative D call TRBD1 (5 bases). The germline V gene has CDR1 LNHDA and CDR2 SQIVND (reference sequence). The V gene lost 5 bases and the J gene lost 4 bases, with 11 bases spanning the gap. The CDR3 is made up of 13 amino acids. The CDR3 reads CASSSRDSTEAFF. For the CDR3, the DNA is TGTGCCAGTAGTTCTCGGGACTCCACTGAAGCTTTCTTT.

V and J are TRBV7-6 and TRBJ1-3; D call uncertain. The germline CDR1 and CDR2 sequences are SGHVS and FNYEAQ. The CDR3 runs 17 residues. The V and J ends lost 1 base and 0 bases respectively, with 13 bases between them. The CDR3 DNA reads TGTGCCAGCAGCTTAGGGTCAGGCGATCTCTCTGGAAACACCATATATTTT. It yields the protein CASSLGSGDLSGNTIYF.

The rearrangement links TRBV20-1 to TRBJ1-3; 10 bases line up with TRBD1. There are 14 residues in the CDR3. The junction had 2 bases not matched to a gene; V was cut back by 5 bases and J by 1 base. Germline V gene lookup returns CDR1 DFQATT and CDR2 SNEGSKA (reference sequence). In DNA, the CDR3 is TGCAGTGCTGGGGACAGGGGATCTGGAAACACCATATATTTT. Translating it yields CSAGDRGSGNTIYF.

The rearrangement uses TRBV7-2 and TRBJ2-1; 10 nucleotides agree with TRBD1. With 5 bases clipped from V and 1 base from J, the junction kept 5 bases outside the gene matches. The CDR3 covers 16 residues. Per the germline V gene, CDR1 is SGHTA and CDR2 is FQGNSA. CDR3 in amino acids: CASSTPGQGSYNEQFF. In nucleotides, the CDR3 is TGTGCCAGCAGCACCCCGGGACAGGGGTCCTACAATGAGCAGTTCTTC. Based on the CDR3 plus reference TRBV7-2 and TRBJ2-1, the full variable domain is GAGVSQSPSNKVTEKGKDVELRCDPISGHTALYWYRQSLGQGLEFLIYFQGNSAPDKSGLPSDRFSAERTGGSVSTLTIQRTQQEDSAVYLCASSTPGQGSYNEQFFGPGTRLTVL.

As DNA, the CDR3 is TGTGCCATCAGTGAGTCACAGGCGGGGCGAGAGACCCAGTACTTC. Residues: CAISESQAGRETQYF. The chain has TRBV10-3 and TRBJ2-5; perhaps TRBD2 as D (6 bases). The V end lost 0 bases, the J end lost 4 bases, and 12 bases lay between the germline ends. The CDR3 is 15 residues long. The germline V gene has CDR1 ENHRY and CDR2 SYGVKD.

This clonotype was observed at least ten times. The V and J genes are TRBV20-1 and TRBJ1-1; a possible D gene is TRBD1 (5 bases). Trimming took 4 bases from V and 0 from J, leaving 12 bases between them. The germline CDR1 and CDR2 sequences are DFQATT and SNEGSKA (reference sequence). The CDR3 consists of 14 residues. The DNA of the CDR3 is TGCAGTGCTATTGGCAGGGCCATGAACACTGAAGCTTTCTTT. Protein product: CSAIGRAMNTEAFF.

The chain joins TRBV19 to TRBJ1-2, with a tentative D call TRBD1 (5 bases). Germline CDR1 reads LNHDA; CDR2 reads SQIVND (reference sequence). The CDR3 extends over 10 amino acids. CDR3 amino acids: CGSGLGGYTF. The CDR3 bases are TGTGGATCAGGGTTGGGCGGCTACACCTTC.

In this sample, this clonotype turned up a few times. The V call is TRBV11-2, the J call TRBJ2-1; no clear D. This CDR3 has 11 residues. Trimming shortened V by 1 base and J by 9 bases, and 4 bases separated the two germline ends. CDR1 and CDR2 from the germline V gene are SGHAT and FQNNGV. CDR3 protein: CASSLAFEQFF. The CDR3 DNA sequence: TGTGCCAGCAGCTTAGCCTTTGAGCAGTTCTTC.

This rearrangement joins TRBV18 to TRBJ1-5; weak D call: TRBD1 (5 bases). CDR3 size: 14 residues. Per germline, CDR1 KGHSH and CDR2 LQKENI. Between the trimmed V and J ends, which lost 4 bases and 0 bases, there was a span of 7 bases. In DNA, the CDR3 is TGTGCCAGCTCACAGACAGATAGCAATCAGCCCCAGCATTTT. Its protein is CASSQTDSNQPQHF.

In this sample, this clonotype turned up a few times. This sequence joins TRBV7-2 and TRBJ1-1, with 8 bases that match TRBD1. The ends lost 4 bases at V and 5 bases at J; junction bases unmatched: 3. Germline CDR1 is SGHTA and CDR2 is FQGNSA. This CDR3 comprises 13 residues. CDR3 in amino acids: CASSSDRETEAFF. CDR3 in DNA: TGTGCCAGCAGCTCGGACAGGGAAACTGAAGCTTTCTTT.

The chain employs TRBV7-8 and TRBJ1-3; maybe TRBD1 (6 bases). Trimming removed 7 bases at V and 0 bases at J, with 16 bases between. The CDR3 contains 16 residues. Germline CDR1 SGHVS, CDR2 FQNEAQ. The CDR3 nucleotides read TGTGCCAGCAACCTAACCACAGGGAGCTCTGGAAACACCATATATTTT. Translated: CASNLTTGSSGNTIYF.

This clonotype came up many times. The genes are TRBV6-1 and TRBJ2-3, with TRBD1 matching 9 bases. CDR1 and CDR2 from the germline V gene are MNHNS and SASEGT. This CDR3 has 14 residues. V dropped 6 bases and J dropped 3; count of bases not matched to a gene: 4. CDR3 DNA sequence: TGTGCCAGCAGGTTGACAGGGGGAACAGATACGCAGTATTTT. It specifies CASRLTGGTDTQYF.